This entry lists 13 T cell receptor beta chains sequenced from one sample in a study of cytomegalovirus exposure and HLA in healthy donors. Vbeta (60) and Jbeta (13) primers were used in the PCR. Assay: immunoSEQ multiplex PCR; the TCRdb copy retains only in-frame clones and omits some. The sample holds about 130,000 clones, about 76% seen once. Sequencing was performed on PBMCs. These receptors were collected from a woman aged 55 to 70 in good health and CMV-seropositive.

This clone was recorded once. The J gene is TRBJ1-5, the V gene TRBV18, with 10 bases matching TRBD1. Germline CDR1 KGHSH, CDR2 LQKENI. The V and J ends lost 2 bases and 2 bases, in that order; junction bases with no gene match: 6. This CDR3 has 17 residues. The CDR3 here is CASSPERQGAGNQPQHF. The DNA for the CDR3 is TGTGCCAGCTCACCAGAAAGACAGGGGGCCGGCAATCAGCCCCAGCATTTT.

The rearrangement joins TRBV7-3 to TRBJ1-1; TRBD1 matches 8 bases. The V and J ends lost 4 bases and 1 base, in that order; junction bases with no gene match: 2. Germline values: CDR1 SGHTA, CDR2 FQGTGA. The CDR3 covers 14 residues. The CDR3, as DNA: TGTGCCAGCAGCTCAACAGGGGGGAACACTGAAGCTTTCTTT. Amino acid sequence: CASSSTGGNTEAFF.

V is TRBV29-1 and J is TRBJ1-1, with 8 nucleotides matching TRBD1. The CDR3 runs 11 residues. Germline-derived CDR1 and CDR2 are SQVTM and ANQGSEA. CDR3 DNA: TGCAGGGGCGACAGGGGCGCTGAAGCTTTCTTT. This gives the protein CRGDRGAEAFF.

The rearrangement joins TRBV19 to TRBJ1-2; the D is unclear. CDR1 and CDR2 from the germline V gene are LNHDA and SQIVND (reference sequence). This CDR3 comprises 15 residues. Between the trimmed V and J ends, which lost 1 base and 0 bases, there was a span of 9 bases. CDR3 loop: CASSIAVSPNYGYTF. The CDR3 DNA reads as TGTGCCAGTAGTATAGCCGTAAGCCCTAACTATGGCTACACCTTC.

This clone was counted a few times. The rearrangement joins TRBV7-2 to TRBJ2-5; D perhaps matches TRBD2 (7 bases). Trimming shortened V by 1 base and J by 5 bases, and 11 bases separated the two germline ends. Germline loops: CDR1 SGHTA, CDR2 FQGNSA. The CDR3 contains 14 residues. The CDR3 DNA is TGTGCCAGCAGCTTAGGAGGGGGGGTGGAGACCCAGTACTTC. Its protein product is CASSLGGGVETQYF.

The chain joins TRBV9 to TRBJ2-5; 8 nucleotides line up with TRBD2. Near its end, the DNA agrees better with TRBJ2-7, so the J call may be wrong. The CDR3 has 15 residues. The germline V gene encodes CDR1 SGDLS and CDR2 YYNGEE. CDR3 sequence (DNA): TGTGCCAGCAGCGTAGGGACTAGCTTCTCCTACGAGCAGTACTTC. Translation: CASSVGTSFSYEQYF.

The chain uses TRBV6-5 and TRBJ2-5; the match to TRBD2 covers 8 bases. This CDR3 has 15 amino acids. Trimming cost V 4 bases and J 5 bases; bases outside gene matches: 9. Germline CDR1 and CDR2: MNHEY and SVGAGI. DNA for the CDR3: TGTGCCAGCAGTTCCTCCGCGGGGGGCTATGAGACCCAGTACTTC. The encoded protein is CASSSSAGGYETQYF.

J is TRBJ2-1 and V is TRBV19, with D unclear. The CDR3 has 16 amino acids. Germline-derived CDR1 and CDR2 are LNHDA and SQIVND (reference sequence). Trimming took off 7 bases at V and 0 bases at J, with 16 bases between the two ends. As DNA, the CDR3 is TGTGCCAGTAAAAGCGAGTTTTCCCTCTCCTACAATGAGCAGTTCTTC. Translation: CASKSEFSLSYNEQFF.

This chain uses TRBV4-1 with TRBJ1-1; 7 bases fit TRBD1. V lost 4 bases and J lost 4; bases outside the gene matches: 6. The CDR3 loop spans 14 amino acids. Germline CDR1 is MGHRA and CDR2 is YSYEKL. The CDR3 DNA follows: TGCGCCAGCAGCCCATACGCAGGGGGCACTGAAGCTTTCTTT. Amino acid sequence: CASSPYAGGTEAFF.

The chain carries TRBV7-2 and TRBJ1-3; possible D gene TRBD1, 5 bases. Looked up from germline, CDR1 is SGHTA and CDR2 is FQGNSA. The CDR3 sequence is 14 residues long. V lost 8 bases to trimming and J lost 1 base, with 12 bases between them. The DNA for the CDR3 is TGTGCCAGCCGACAGATACTATCTGGAAACACCATATATTTT. Protein sequence: CASRQILSGNTIYF.

The rearrangement uses TRBV5-6 and TRBJ1-4, with 10 positions matching TRBD1. The CDR3 covers 15 residues. The junction had 6 bases not matched to a gene; V was cut back by 4 bases and J by 6 bases. Germline V gene data show CDR1 as SGHDT and CDR2 as YYEEEE. The CDR3 loop is CASSLDRGYDEKLFF. In DNA, the CDR3 is TGTGCCAGCAGCCTGGACAGGGGGTATGATGAAAAACTGTTTTTT.

The chain joins TRBV2 to TRBJ2-5; D may be TRBD2 (5 bases). Per germline, CDR1 SNHLY and CDR2 FYNNEI. The CDR3 totals 16 residues. The V gene lost 5 bases and the J gene lost 1 base, with 17 bases spanning the gap. CDR3 in DNA: TGTGCCAGCAGTACACGACTCGGAGGCACCCAAGAGACCCAGTACTTC. Its translation: CASSTRLGGTQETQYF.

The chain combines TRBV2 with TRBJ1-6; maybe TRBD1 (6 bases). Germline V gives CDR1 SNHLY, CDR2 FYNNEI. V lost 4 bases to trimming and J lost 5 bases, with 18 bases between them. The CDR3 contains 17 residues. The CDR3 DNA reads TGTGCCAGCAGTGGCCCGGCGGCCAGGGGTAATAATTCACCCCTCCACTTT. Translating it yields CASSGPAARGNNSPLHF.